This T cell receptor beta chain is drawn from a study of blood T cell repertoires in COVID-19. Data came from immunoSEQ multiplex PCR; TCRdb stores just in-frame clones and leaves some out. The repertoire holds roughly 150,000 clones, with 80% to 85% as singletons. Germline V gives CDR1 SGHRS, CDR2 YFSETQ. Deletions cut 5 bases from V and 5 bases from J, with 14 bases between. This CDR3 has 13 amino acids. J is TRBJ2-7 and V is TRBV5-1, with TRBD1 as a possible D gene (5 bases). The source is a human donor in a cohort sampled during active COVID-19. The sample comprised peripheral blood. The CDR3 region has the DNA TGCGCCAGCAGATACCAGGGTTCCAACGAGCAGTACTTC. Protein sequence: CASRYQGSNEQYF.